Below, one T cell receptor (beta chain) is given with its context. Its antigen remains unidentified. Method: immunoSEQ multiplex PCR; TCRdb's copy keeps in-frame clones and lacks some. The profile shows some 70,000 clones, roughly 80% of them singletons. This sample was included in a study of glioma-infiltrating T cells after dendritic cell vaccination. Overall study: Samples are from glioblastoma patients in Phase I and II dendritic cell vaccine trials.

J gave up 6 bases and V 4 bases, and 7 bases lay outside the gene matches. The CDR3 length is 15 residues. The V gene's germline CDR1 is SGHRS and CDR2 YFSETQ. Study results and limitations: Higher TCR clonality did not directly relate to longer survival. Patients with more pretreatment TILs had longer time to progression and survival.

V is TRBV5-1 and J is TRBJ2-1; 10 nucleotides match TRBD2. Sequenced here: blood, sampled before dendritic cell vaccination. The origin of this receptor is a human donor with glioblastoma. CDR3 loop: CASSPQAGGTNEQFF. As DNA, the CDR3 is TGCGCCAGCAGCCCCCAAGCGGGGGGGACCAATGAGCAGTTCTTC.